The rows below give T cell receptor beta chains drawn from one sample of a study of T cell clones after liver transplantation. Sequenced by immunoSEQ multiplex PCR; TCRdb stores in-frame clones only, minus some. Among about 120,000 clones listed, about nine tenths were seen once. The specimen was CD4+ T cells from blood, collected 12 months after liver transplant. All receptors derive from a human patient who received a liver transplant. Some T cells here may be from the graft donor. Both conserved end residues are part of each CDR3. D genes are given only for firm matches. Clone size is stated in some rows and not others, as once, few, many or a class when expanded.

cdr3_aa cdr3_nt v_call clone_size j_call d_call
CSQADSTDTQYF TGCAGCCAGGCGGACTCTACAGATACGCAGTATTTT TRBV29-1 . TRBJ2-3 .
CASSQEIRGSAFF TGTGCCAGCAGCCAAGAAATTCGGGGCTCAGCTTTCTTT TRBV14 . TRBJ1-1 .
CASSYGSGSGYEQYF TGTGCCAGCAGTTACGGTAGCGGGAGTGGTTACGAGCAGTACTTC TRBV6-6 . TRBJ2-7 TRBD2
CASSLWRGYEQYF TGTGCCAGCAGTTTATGGAGGGGCTACGAGCAGTACTTC TRBV27 . TRBJ2-7 .
CASIGTAGMNTEAFF TGTGCCAGCATCGGGACAGCAGGGATGAACACTGAAGCTTTCTTT TRBV7-8 . TRBJ1-1 TRBD1
CASSVGPATDTQYF TGCGCCAGCAGCGTGGGACCAGCCACAGATACGCAGTATTTT TRBV5-1 . TRBJ2-3 .
CASSLQGASETQYF TGTGCCAGCAGTTTACAGGGGGCTTCAGAGACCCAGTACTTC TRBV28 . TRBJ2-5 TRBD1
CASSSAERNTEAFF TGTGCCAGCAGCAGTGCGGAAAGGAACACTGAAGCTTTCTTT TRBV6-1 . TRBJ1-1 .
CASSLGLRGTEAFF TGTGCCAGCAGCTTGGGACTACGAGGGACTGAAGCTTTCTTT TRBV5-6 . TRBJ1-1 .
CASSPVAGVGEQYF TGTGCCAGCAGCCCAGTTGCGGGAGTGGGGGAGCAGTACTTC TRBV9 . TRBJ2-7 TRBD2
CASSGNEQFF TGTGCCAGCAGTGGCAATGAGCAGTTCTTC TRBV2 . TRBJ2-1 .
CASSQVLSNEQYF TGTGCCAGCAGCCAAGTATTGAGTAACGAGCAGTACTTC TRBV14 . TRBJ2-7 .
CAWRLLENTEAFF TGTGCCTGGAGGTTACTTGAGAACACTGAAGCTTTCTTT TRBV30 . TRBJ1-1 .
CASSNPGGDTEAFF TGCGCCAGCAGCAACCCAGGAGGGGACACTGAAGCTTTCTTT TRBV5-1 few TRBJ1-1 .
CASSDWGGRASDTQYF TGTGCCAGCAGTGATTGGGGCGGGAGGGCCTCAGATACGCAGTATTTT TRBV27 once TRBJ2-3 TRBD2
CASSPDRATDTQYF TGTGCCAGCAGCCCCGACAGGGCCACAGATACGCAGTATTTT TRBV5-8 . TRBJ2-3 TRBD1